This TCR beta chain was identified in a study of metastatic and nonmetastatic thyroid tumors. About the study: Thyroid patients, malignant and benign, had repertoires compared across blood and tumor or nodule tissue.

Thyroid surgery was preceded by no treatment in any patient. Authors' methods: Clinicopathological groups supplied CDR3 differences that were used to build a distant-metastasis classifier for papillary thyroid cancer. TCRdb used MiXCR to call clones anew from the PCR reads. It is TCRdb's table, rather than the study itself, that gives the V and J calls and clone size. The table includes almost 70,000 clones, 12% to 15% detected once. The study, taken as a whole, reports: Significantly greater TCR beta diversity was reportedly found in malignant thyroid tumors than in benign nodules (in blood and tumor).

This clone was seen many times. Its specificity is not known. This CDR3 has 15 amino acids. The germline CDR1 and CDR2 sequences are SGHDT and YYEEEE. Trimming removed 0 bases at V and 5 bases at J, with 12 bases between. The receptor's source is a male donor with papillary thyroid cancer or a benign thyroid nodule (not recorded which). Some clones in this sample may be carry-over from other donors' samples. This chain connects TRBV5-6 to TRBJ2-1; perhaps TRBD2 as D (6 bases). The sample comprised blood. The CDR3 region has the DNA TGTGCCAGCAGCTTGGGTGGGACTCTGCACAATGAGCAGTTCTTC. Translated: CASSLGGTLHNEQFF.